This TCR beta chain is drawn from a study of T-cell reconstitution after alpha-beta-depleted transplantation in children. General study results and limits: The study traced high day-60 TCRbeta diversity in some patients to surviving recipient T cells and thymic progenitors. Reportedly, only several hundred clones from non-depleted graft cells drove alpha-beta T-cell counts at about two months. A year post-transplant, T-cell counts and diversity derived mostly from newly produced T cells.

TCRbeta library preparation incorporated unique molecular identifiers. TCRdb fed the PCR reads into MiXCR, producing one record per CDR3 protein. The profile shows some 450,000 distinct CDR3 sequences, over 40% of them singletons. Note on this clonotype: Its antigen is not identified.

Losses at the gene ends were 0 bases for V and 4 bases for J; bases not matched to a gene: 4. Germline V CDR1 and CDR2: LGHNA, YNFKEQ. The CDR3 has 15 amino acids. This receptor was obtained from a girl aged 2-10 years with aplastic anemia, due to receive a stem cell transplant. The input for sequencing was PBMCs, taken before TCRalphabeta/CD19-depleted stem cell transplant. This chain uses TRBV4-2 with TRBJ2-3, with TRBD2 matching 7 bases. CDR3 nucleotides: TGTGCCAGCAGCCAAGATCACCGGGGGGCAGATACGCAGTATTTT. It yields the protein CASSQDHRGADTQYF.